The clone carrying this T cell receptor (beta chain) was counted only a few times. These data come from a study of blood T cell repertoires in COVID-19. Study overall: The study drew acute and convalescent COVID-19 samples from the United States, Italy and Spain.

Per the germline V gene, CDR1 is MDHEN and CDR2 is SYDVKM. The CDR3 extends over 15 amino acids. V gave up 6 bases and J gave up 0 bases; unmatched junction bases: 5. Everyone who took part was roughly 18 to 89 years old, and they came from about 23 US areas. Cohort assignment relied on participant-reported clinical history. How the authors handled the data: Amplification from reference gene primers served as the basis for estimated nucleated cell counts. Using immunoSEQ multiplex PCR, the repertoire was profiled, and TCRdb retains in-frame clones only, with some absent. The D gene and trimming were derived from the DNA, and the V and J assignments and clone size from that table. Of about 150,000 clones listed, 87% are singletons.

Sequencing input: PBMCs or T cells enriched from blood (not recorded which). The V and J genes are TRBV28 and TRBJ1-5; TRBD1 aligns across 7 bases. The source is a woman aged 40 to 55 who had been exposed to COVID-19. The CDR3 loop is CASRKGAGSNQPQHF. CDR3 bases: TGTGCCAGCAGAAAGGGGGCGGGTAGCAATCAGCCCCAGCATTTT. Combining the CDR3 with reference TRBV28 and TRBJ1-5 gives the whole variable domain DVKVTQSSRYLVKRTGEKVFLECVQDMDHENMFWYRQDPGLGLRLIYFSYDVKMKEKGDIPEGYSVSREKKERFSLILESASTNQTSMYLCASRKGAGSNQPQHFGDGTRLSIL.